The rows below give T cell receptor beta chains drawn from one sample of a study of cytomegalovirus exposure and HLA in healthy donors. Data came from immunoSEQ multiplex PCR; TCRdb stores just in-frame clones and leaves some out. Of under 200,000 clones in the sample, roughly 85% were seen once. The sample taken for sequencing was PBMCs. The receptors were gathered from a woman in her 50s in good health and CMV-seronegative. The CDR3 runs from the conserved cysteine through the conserved F or W. D genes are given only for firm matches. Clone sizes are given selectively: once, few, many, or a class where the clone is expanded.

>NA|TRBJ2-4|TRBV7-8|TRBD2
TGTGCCAGCAGCTTACGAGTAGCGGGAGACATTCAGTACTTC
CASSLRVAGDIQYF
>NA|TRBJ1-2|TRBV19|TRBD1
TGTGCCAGTCAAACCGGGACAGGGAGCAAAGGCTACACCTTC
CASQTGTGSKGYTF
>NA|TRBJ1-1|TRBV6-1|TRBD1
TGTGCCAGCAGTGTTTACGACAGGGTGAACACTGAAGCTTTCTTT
CASSVYDRVNTEAFF
>NA|TRBJ2-3|TRBV5-4|NA
TGTGCCAGCAGCTTGGAATATGACTACACAGATACGCAGTATTTT
CASSLEYDYTDTQYF
>NA|TRBJ1-5|TRBV6-1|TRBD1
TGTGCCAGCAGAGGACAGGGTCTGAGTGGTCAGCCCCAGCATTTT
CASRGQGLSGQPQHF
>NA|TRBJ1-1|TRBV5-1|NA
TGCGCCAGCAGCGCCTCTACGGGTCAGAACACTGAAGCTTTCTTT
CASSASTGQNTEAFF
>NA|TRBJ2-1|TRBV5-1|TRBD1
TGCGCCAGCAGCGGGGGACAGTCCAATGAGCAGTTCTTC
CASSGGQSNEQFF
>NA|TRBJ2-3|TRBV4-3|NA
TGCGCCAGCAGCCAAGATCCTGACAGGAGCACAGATACGCAGTATTTT
CASSQDPDRSTDTQYF
>NA|TRBJ2-7|TRBV27|TRBD1
TGTGCCAGCAGTATCCAGGGGGCTGGCGAGCAGTACTTC
CASSIQGAGEQYF
>NA|TRBJ1-2|TRBV28|NA
TGTGCCAGCAGTTTAGGAGGCCGAGTGGGCTACACCTTC
CASSLGGRVGYTF
>NA|TRBJ1-2|TRBV6-6|NA
TGTGCCAGCAGTTTGGGGGGTAGGAGTAACTATGGCTACACCTTC
CASSLGGRSNYGYTF
>NA|TRBJ1-1|TRBV7-2|NA
TGTGCCAGCAGCTTAGAGGGATTGGAGGGTGAAGCTTTCTTT
CASSLEGLEGEAFF
>NA|TRBJ2-2|TRBV15|NA
TGTGCCACCAGCCCACCGAGGAGGGCGGGCACCGGGGAGCTGTTTTTT
CATSPPRRAGTGELFF
>once|TRBJ1-1|TRBV5-1|TRBD1
TGCGCCAGCAGCACCCGCCCGGGACAGGGTATGATTGGGCCGCGGCATGGCACTGAAGCTTTCTTT
CASSTRPGQGMIGPRHGTEAFF
>few|TRBJ2-7|TRBV28|TRBD2
TGTGCCAGCAGTTCGACCCTCACTAGCGCCGAGACCTACGAGCAGTACTTC
CASSSTLTSAETYEQYF
>NA|TRBJ1-5|TRBV4-1|NA
TGCGCCAGCAGCCATATACCTCCGGAGGTCTCGTACCAGCCCCAGCATTTT
CASSHIPPEVSYQPQHF
>NA|TRBJ1-1|TRBV5-4|NA
TGTGCCAGCACTGACAGGAACACTGAAGCTTTCTTT
CASTDRNTEAFF
>NA|TRBJ1-5|TRBV2|NA
TGTGCCAGCAGTGAATCGACACATAGCAATCAGCCCCAGCATTTT
CASSESTHSNQPQHF
>NA|TRBJ2-1|TRBV5-8|NA
TGTGCCAGCAGCTCACTTCAGGGTGGGTACAATGAGCAGTTCTTC
CASSSLQGGYNEQFF
>NA|TRBJ1-2|TRBV5-4|TRBD1
TGTGCCAGCAGCTTCACAGGGGGCAAGGGCTACACCTTC
CASSFTGGKGYTF
>NA|TRBJ1-4|TRBV30|NA
TGTGCCGGGCAGGGAGAAAAACTGTTTTTT
CAGQGEKLFF
>few|TRBJ1-1|TRBV28|NA
TGTGCCAGCAGTTCGCCCTCCCAGGGGAGGAACACTGAAGCTTTCTTT
CASSSPSQGRNTEAFF
>NA|TRBJ2-1|TRBV21-1|NA
TGTGCCAGCAGCCCTCCCCCTTGCGATGAGCAGTTCTTC
CASSPPPCDEQFF
>NA|TRBJ1-5|TRBV30|TRBD1
TGTGCCTGGGCTACCGGGACAGGGGTGGGGCAGCCCCAGCATTTT
CAWATGTGVGQPQHF
>NA|TRBJ1-5|TRBV27|NA
TGTGCCAGCAGTTTACGGGGCAATCAGCCCCAGCATTTT
CASSLRGNQPQHF
>few|TRBJ2-1|TRBV6-6|TRBD2
TGTGCCAGCAGTTCTAGCGGCTACAATGAGCAGTTCTTC
CASSSSGYNEQFF
>once|TRBJ2-5|TRBV5-1|TRBD1
TGCGCCAGCAGACGGACAGGGGAAGAGACCCAGTACTTC
CASRRTGEETQYF